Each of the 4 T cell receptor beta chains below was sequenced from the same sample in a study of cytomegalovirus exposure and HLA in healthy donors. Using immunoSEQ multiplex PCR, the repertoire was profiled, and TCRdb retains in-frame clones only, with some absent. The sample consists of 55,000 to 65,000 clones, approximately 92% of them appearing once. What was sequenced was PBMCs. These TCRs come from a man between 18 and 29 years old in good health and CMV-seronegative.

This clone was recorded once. For the CDR3, the DNA is TGTGCCAGCAGTCGACTAGCGGGAGGGTACGAGCAGTACTTC. It specifies CASSRLAGGYEQYF. The gene calls are TRBV28 and TRBJ2-7; 14 bases map to TRBD2. The CDR3 is made up of 14 amino acids. Germline values: CDR1 MDHEN, CDR2 SYDVKM. V dropped 5 bases and J dropped 4; count of bases not matched to a gene: 1.

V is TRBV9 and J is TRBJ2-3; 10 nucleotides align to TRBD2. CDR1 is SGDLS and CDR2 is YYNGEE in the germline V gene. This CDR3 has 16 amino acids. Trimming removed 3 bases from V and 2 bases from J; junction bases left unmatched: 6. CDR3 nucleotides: TGTGCCAGCAGCGCAAGGACTAGCGGTGTCACAGATACGCAGTATTTT. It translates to CASSARTSGVTDTQYF.

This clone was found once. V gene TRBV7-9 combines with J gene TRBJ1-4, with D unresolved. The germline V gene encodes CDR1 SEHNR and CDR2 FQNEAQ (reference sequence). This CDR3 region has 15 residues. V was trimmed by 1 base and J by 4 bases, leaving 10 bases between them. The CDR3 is CASSLVAGVNEKLFF. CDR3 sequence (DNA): TGTGCCAGCAGCTTAGTTGCGGGAGTTAATGAAAAACTGTTTTTT. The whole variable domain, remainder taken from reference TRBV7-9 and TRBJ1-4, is DTGVSQNPRHKITKRGQNVTFRCDPISEHNRLYWYRQTLGQGPEFLTYFQNEAQLEKSRLLSDRFSAERPKGSFSTLEIQRTEQGDSAMYLCASSLVAGVNEKLFFGSGTQLSVL.

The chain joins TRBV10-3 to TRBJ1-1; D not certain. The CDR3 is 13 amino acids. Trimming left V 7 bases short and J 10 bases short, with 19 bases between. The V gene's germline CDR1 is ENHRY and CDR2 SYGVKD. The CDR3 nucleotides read TGTGCCATCACTCGGCCGGAAGCCCTAGCAGCTTTCTTT. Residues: CAITRPEALAAFF.